Below, 8 T cell receptor beta chains from the same sample are listed, as sequenced in a study of response to subunit inactivated influenza vaccine. MiXCR was run by TCRdb on the RT-PCR reads, yielding one entry per CDR3 protein. The sample contains 500,000 to 750,000 distinct CDR3 sequences, around 15% of which appear only once. Sample: PBMCs from blood, taken roughly 12 days after vaccination. The receptors originated from a man aged 45 to 65 who received an inactivated influenza vaccine.

The rearrangement uses TRBV20-1 and TRBJ2-5; 8 bases align to TRBD2. Germline V gene sequence: CDR1 DFQATT, CDR2 SNEGSKA (reference sequence). The CDR3 contains 16 residues. Losses at the gene ends were 6 bases for V and 2 bases for J; bases not matched to a gene: 14. CDR3 residues: CSATPTVAGPQETQYF. CDR3 bases: TGCAGTGCCACTCCAACGGTAGCGGGACCTCAAGAGACCCAGTACTTC.

This clonotype came up many times. The V gene is TRBV20-1, the J gene TRBJ2-5; TRBD1 agrees at 9 bases. Germline CDR1 and CDR2: DFQATT and SNEGSKA (reference sequence). The V gene end was trimmed by 3 bases and the J gene end by 2 bases; junction bases not matched to a gene: 7. The CDR3 extends over 15 amino acids. The chain's CDR3 is CSARGDRAFQETQYF. The CDR3 region has the DNA TGCAGTGCTAGGGGGGACAGGGCCTTTCAAGAGACCCAGTACTTC.

The chain recombines TRBV7-2 with TRBJ2-5, with D hard to call. CDR1 and CDR2 (germline): SGHTA, FQGNSA. The CDR3 covers 13 residues. V was shortened by 1 base and J by 5 bases, with 8 bases between the two germline ends. CDR3 region: CASSLGVDETQYF. The CDR3 DNA sequence: TGTGCCAGCAGCTTAGGAGTCGATGAGACCCAGTACTTC.

The chain uses TRBV2 and TRBJ2-7; D may be TRBD1 (6 bases). The CDR3 covers 14 residues. Looked up from germline, CDR1 is SNHLY and CDR2 is FYNNEI. V dropped 4 bases and J dropped 2 bases, with 12 bases sitting between them. The CDR3 nucleotides read TGTGCCAGCAGTGGGACAGTCGGCCCCTACGAGCAGTACTTC. Encoded protein: CASSGTVGPYEQYF. The full variable domain, with the rest looked up from reference TRBV2 and TRBJ2-7, is EPEVTQTPSHQVTQMGQEVILRCVPISNHLYFYWYRQILGQKVEFLVSFYNNEISEKSEIFDDQFSVERPDGSNFTLKIRSTKLEDSAMYFCASSGTVGPYEQYFGPGTRLTVT.

The V gene is TRBV15, the J gene TRBJ1-6; maybe TRBD1 (5 bases). V lost 1 base and J 8 bases, leaving 9 bases between the germline ends. The germline gives CDR1 LNHNV, CDR2 YYDKDF (reference sequence). The CDR3 runs 14 residues. The CDR3 sequence is CATSRGGEHSPLHF. DNA for the CDR3: TGTGCCACCAGCAGAGGGGGGGAGCATTCACCCCTCCACTTT.

This clonotype appeared a few times. The chain recombines TRBV20-1 with TRBJ1-1; 7 positions match TRBD1. The CDR3 totals 13 residues. The V segment lost 7 bases and the J segment 0 bases; nucleotides outside the gene matches: 5. Germline V gene sequence: CDR1 DFQATT, CDR2 SNEGSKA (reference sequence). The CDR3 protein is CSVTQGLNTEAFF. DNA of the CDR3: TGCAGTGTTACACAGGGGTTGAACACTGAAGCTTTCTTT.

The chain has TRBV6-1 and TRBJ1-2, with D uncertain. Between the trimmed V and J ends, which lost 5 bases and 8 bases, there was a span of 15 bases. The V gene's germline CDR1 is MNHNS and CDR2 SASEGT. The CDR3 extends over 13 amino acids. The DNA of the CDR3 is TGTGCCAGCAGTCCGTACGATTTAAGGGGCTACACCTTC. Translating it yields CASSPYDLRGYTF.

This clonotype was seen more than once but under ten times. The chain combines TRBV3-1 with TRBJ2-3; 10 nucleotides line up with TRBD1. Germline trimming cut 2 bases from V and 3 bases from J; bases unmatched to any gene: 2. The germline V gene has CDR1 LGHDT and CDR2 YNNKEL (reference sequence). This CDR3 comprises 15 residues. This CDR3 is CASSQRDRGTDTQYF. The CDR3 region has the DNA TGTGCCAGCAGCCAACGGGACAGGGGAACAGATACGCAGTATTTT.